Following are 24 T cell receptor beta chains from one sample sequenced in a study of blood T cells in healthy people across ages. It was with a sample-barcoded 5' primer and a J-beta primer mix that a second PCR of about 7 to 12 cycles was run. MiXCR, applied by TCRdb to the 5' RACE reads, yields one record per CDR3 protein. The sample records over 950,000 distinct CDR3 sequences, approximately 50% being singletons. Sample: blood. All receptors derive from a woman aged 55-69 years in good health.

The genes are TRBV28 and TRBJ1-1; D might be TRBD1 (6 bases). Trimming removed 6 bases at V and 3 bases at J, with 14 bases between. The CDR3 has 14 amino acids. The germline CDR1 and CDR2 sequences are MDHEN and SYDVKM. CDR3 sequence (DNA): TGTGCCAGCAGCCAGGGGAAAGGATACACTGAAGCTTTCTTT. This translates into CASSQGKGYTEAFF.

The chain couples TRBV9 to TRBJ2-7; D may be TRBD2 (5 bases). The V gene's germline CDR1 is SGDLS and CDR2 YYNGEE. With 7 bases removed from V and 2 bases from J, the gap between germline ends came to 13 bases. There are 13 residues in the CDR3. The CDR3 here is CASAPGIAYEQYF. The CDR3 coding sequence is TGTGCCAGCGCCCCGGGGATAGCCTACGAGCAGTACTTC. Full variable domain (missing parts from reference TRBV9 and TRBJ2-7): DSGVTQTPKHLITATGQRVTLRCSPRSGDLSVYWYQQSLDQGLQFLIQYYNGEERAKGNILERFSAQQFPDLHSELNLSSLELGDSALYFCASAPGIAYEQYFGPGTRLTVT.

The V and J genes are TRBV28 and TRBJ2-1; TRBD2 matches at 7 bases. The CDR3 consists of 15 residues. V lost 6 bases, J lost 0 bases, and 5 bases stayed unmatched. Germline CDR1 and CDR2: MDHEN and SYDVKM. CDR3 sequence (DNA): TGTGCCAGCAGGTCCTGGGGGGGCTCCTACAATGAGCAGTTCTTC. It yields the protein CASRSWGGSYNEQFF.

This clonotype was detected once. The chain uses TRBV5-1 and TRBJ2-3; 7 bases fit TRBD1. The CDR3 runs 15 residues. The J segment lost 0 bases and the V segment lost 3 bases, leaving 4 bases of the junction unmatched. Germline-derived CDR1 and CDR2 are SGHRS and YFSETQ. CDR3 sequence: CASSWGTVSTDTQYF. DNA for the CDR3: TGCGCCAGCAGCTGGGGGACAGTGAGCACAGATACGCAGTATTTT.

This chain joins TRBV3-1 and TRBJ2-3; possibly TRBD2 for D (5 bases). Germline V lookup: CDR1 LGHDT, CDR2 YNNKEL (reference sequence). V was trimmed by 2 bases and J by 4 bases, leaving 10 bases between them. The CDR3 sequence is 14 residues long. CDR3 region: CASSQRPGSDTQYF. The CDR3 nucleotides are TGTGCCAGCAGCCAACGCCCGGGGTCAGATACGCAGTATTTT.

The chain uses TRBV10-3 and TRBJ2-7; D is perhaps TRBD1 or TRBD2 (5 bases each). The CDR3 loop spans 14 amino acids. Germline CDR1 and CDR2: ENHRY and SYGVKD. V lost 2 bases to trimming and J lost 3 bases, with 11 bases between them. CDR3: CAISERDANYEQYF. The CDR3 DNA follows: TGTGCCATCAGTGAGCGGGACGCTAACTACGAGCAGTACTTC.

The chain carries TRBV3-1 and TRBJ2-3; D is ambiguous. The CDR3 has 16 amino acids. V was pared by 4 bases and J by 0 bases, with 14 bases between. The germline V gene encodes CDR1 LGHDT and CDR2 YNNKEL (reference sequence). The CDR3 DNA reads as TGTGCCAGCAGCCCCCTCCCTGCGCCGAGCACAGATACGCAGTATTTT. Amino acid sequence: CASSPLPAPSTDTQYF.

The chain couples TRBV12-3 or TRBV12-4 to TRBJ2-2; D may be TRBD1 (6 bases). The V and J ends lost 7 bases and 2 bases respectively, with 8 bases between them. The CDR3 is 13 residues long. The CDR3 loop is CASKDSNTGELFF. CDR3 DNA: TGTGCCAGCAAGGACAGCAACACCGGGGAGCTGTTTTTT.

This clonotype was seen more than once but under ten times. J is TRBJ1-1 and V is TRBV7-2; D gene unclear. V was cut by 5 bases and J by 11 bases, with 18 bases left in between. The CDR3 contains 13 residues. Germline-derived CDR1 and CDR2 are SGHTA and FQGNSA. DNA of the CDR3: TGTGCCAGCAGCGACATACCAAGTCGACTGGCTTTCTTT. It translates to CASSDIPSRLAFF.

The chain joins TRBV10-1 to TRBJ1-1; the D gene is possibly TRBD1 (5 bases). The CDR3 is 13 residues long. CDR1 and CDR2 from the germline V gene are WNHNN and SYGVQD (reference sequence). The V and J ends lost 8 bases and 6 bases respectively, with 16 bases between them. CDR3 DNA sequence: TGCGCCAGCGCGACAGTCAACGTGCCTGAAGCTTTCTTT. It specifies CASATVNVPEAFF.

Of note for this clonotype: One end of the junction does not line up with germline, which may come from a read error. The rearrangement joins TRBV13 to TRBJ2-7; tentative D call: TRBD1 (6 bases). This CDR3 is built from 13 residues. From germline, CDR1 is PRHDT and CDR2 FYEKMQ (reference sequence). The CDR3 coding sequence is TGTGCCAGCAGCCCTGGGGGCTCCTACGAGAAGTACTTC. Translation gives CASSPGGSYEKYF. Based on the CDR3 plus reference TRBV13 and TRBJ2-7, the full variable domain is AAGVIQSPRHLIKEKRETATLKCYPIPRHDTVYWYQQGPGQDPQFLISFYEKMQSDKGSIPDRFSAQQFSDYHSELNMSSLELGDSALYFCASSPGGSYEKYFGPGTRLTVT.

About this clonotype itself: This may stem from a read error, because a much larger clone lies one nucleotide away. CDR3 coding DNA: TGTGCCATCATTGACGGACCTCAAGAGACCCAGTACTTC. Its translation is CAIIDGPQETQYF. The chain combines TRBV10-3 with TRBJ2-4; no clear D gene. The J call may be mistaken, given a closer DNA end match to TRBJ2-5. CDR3 length equals 13 residues. The germline gives CDR1 ENHRY, CDR2 SYGVKD.

This clonotype was picked up a small number of times. The chain uses TRBV7-2 and TRBJ2-7; D is ambiguous. The germline gives CDR1 SGHTA, CDR2 FQGNSA. The CDR3 extends over 14 amino acids. Trimming removed 1 base from V and 5 bases from J, with 12 bases in between. CDR3 coding DNA: TGTGCCAGCAGCTTAGTATCGGGTCTCGACGAGCAGTACTTC. Protein product: CASSLVSGLDEQYF.

The chain is built from TRBV6-6 and TRBJ1-5, with 8 bases aligning to TRBD1. V dropped 5 bases and J dropped 3; count of bases not matched to a gene: 12. Germline loops: CDR1 MNHNY, CDR2 SVGAGI (reference sequence). This CDR3 region has 17 residues. The CDR3 region has the DNA TGTGCCAGCAGTCGGACAGGGAACCCGGGGTCCAATCAGCCCCAGCATTTT. It specifies CASSRTGNPGSNQPQHF.

Ten or more counts support this clonotype. The J gene is TRBJ1-5, the V gene TRBV6-5, with D unclear. CDR3 size: 13 residues. V was pared by 4 bases and J by 4 bases, with 8 bases between. CDR1 is MNHEY and CDR2 is SVGAGI in the germline V gene. The CDR3 coding sequence is TGTGCCAGCAGTTCGGGTAGGAATCAGCCCCAGCATTTT. Translated, it gives CASSSGRNQPQHF.

CDR3 coding DNA: TGTGCCAGCAGCCCCGAAGGTTCGGCAGTAGAGACCCAGTACTTC. Amino acid sequence: CASSPEGSAVETQYF. The chain employs TRBV7-8 and TRBJ2-7; D remains ambiguous. The J call may be in error: the DNA end matches TRBJ2-5 better. The CDR3 is made up of 15 amino acids. In germline, CDR1 is SGHVS, CDR2 FQNEAQ.

The chain combines TRBV20-1 with TRBJ1-1; no firm D call. CDR1 and CDR2 from the germline V gene are DFQATT and SNEGSKA (reference sequence). V lost 5 bases and J lost 7, with 11 bases in between. The CDR3 totals 11 residues. The CDR3 DNA follows: TGCAGTGCTGCCCGGACGAATGAAGCTTTCTTT. Protein: CSAARTNEAFF.

The J gene is TRBJ2-5, the V gene TRBV20-1; D unclear. The germline V gene has CDR1 DFQATT and CDR2 SNEGSKA (reference sequence). Between the trimmed V and J ends, which lost 3 bases and 0 bases, there was a span of 8 bases. The CDR3 runs to 13 residues. Here the CDR3 DNA reads TGCAGTGCTAGGTCAGGACACCAAGAGACCCAGTACTTC. Amino acids: CSARSGHQETQYF.

The gene calls are TRBV6-6 and TRBJ2-7; weak D call: TRBD2 (5 bases). Germline CDR1 reads MNHNY; CDR2 reads SVGAGI (reference sequence). Trimming shortened V by 4 bases and J by 5 bases, and 18 bases separated the two germline ends. The length of the CDR3 is 15 residues. CDR3 protein: CASSWLAKILNEQYF. The CDR3 region has the DNA TGTGCCAGCAGTTGGCTAGCCAAAATACTAAACGAGCAGTACTTC.

The genes are TRBV9 and TRBJ2-2, with a tentative D call TRBD2 (5 bases). Germline CDR1 and CDR2: SGDLS and YYNGEE. The CDR3 length is 14 residues. Trimming stripped 3 bases from V and 2 bases from J, with 8 bases between. CDR3 protein: CASSAGSNTGELFF. CDR3 DNA: TGTGCCAGCAGCGCGGGATCCAACACCGGGGAGCTGTTTTTT.

This clonotype was counted a few times. The chain is built from TRBV7-2 and TRBJ2-3; the D is unclear. CDR1 is SGHTA and CDR2 is FQGNSA in the germline V gene. This CDR3 region has 17 residues. Trimming pared 5 bases from V and 0 bases from J, leaving 18 bases between. CDR3 sequence reads: CASSIEGRALSTDTQYF. CDR3 in DNA: TGTGCCAGCAGCATAGAAGGCCGAGCACTTAGCACAGATACGCAGTATTTT.

This clonotype was detected ten times or more. This rearrangement joins TRBV6-4 to TRBJ2-3; TRBD2 matches at 8 bases. Germline V lookup: CDR1 MRHNA, CDR2 SNTAGT. This CDR3 comprises 14 residues. V trimming: 7 bases; J trimming: 4 bases; junction bases outside the gene matches: 7. The CDR3 region is CASKPGLEADTQYF. Written as DNA, the CDR3 is TGTGCCAGCAAACCGGGACTAGAGGCAGATACGCAGTATTTT.

This clonotype has more than one count but fewer than ten. The V gene is TRBV2, the J gene TRBJ2-5, with 10 bases that match TRBD1. J was trimmed by 3 bases and V by 5 bases; bases with no gene match: 3. CDR3 length: 14 residues. The germline gives CDR1 SNHLY, CDR2 FYNNEI. The CDR3 protein is CASSKDRGKETQYF. The CDR3 DNA reads TGTGCCAGCAGTAAGGACAGGGGGAAAGAGACCCAGTACTTC.

The chain carries TRBV9 and TRBJ1-1, with a tentative D call TRBD1 (6 bases). Germline CDR1 SGDLS, CDR2 YYNGEE. With 2 bases removed from V and 0 bases from J, the gap between germline ends came to 11 bases. The CDR3 loop spans 15 amino acids. The CDR3 nucleotides read TGTGCCAGCAGCGTGGGGGGGCTGATGAACACTGAAGCTTTCTTT. Protein product: CASSVGGLMNTEAFF.